The 30 T cell receptor beta chains in this list originate from one sample, sequenced in a study of cytomegalovirus exposure and HLA in healthy donors. Primers for the PCR totalled 60 Vbeta and 13 Jbeta. Data came from immunoSEQ multiplex PCR; TCRdb stores just in-frame clones and leaves some out. The listing contains 100,000 to 150,000 clones. The specimen sequenced was PBMCs. The receptors shown here come from a woman in her thirties or forties in good health and CMV-seropositive.

Turning to this clone: This CDR3 is also generated by other DNA sequences in the sample. The rearrangement uses TRBV28 and TRBJ2-2, with D perhaps TRBD1 (6 bases). This CDR3 comprises 15 residues. V shed 3 bases and J shed 5 bases, with 13 bases lying between them. Germline assignment: CDR1 MDHEN and CDR2 SYDVKM. This CDR3 is CASSLSGDGTGELFF. The DNA for the CDR3 is TGTGCCAGCAGTTTGTCAGGGGATGGGACCGGGGAGCTGTTTTTT.

CDR3 bases: TGTGCCTGGAGTGTAGCTAGCGGGATGTTTTACGAGCAGTACTTC. Encoded protein: CAWSVASGMFYEQYF. This chain links TRBV30 with TRBJ2-7, with TRBD2 matching over 9 bases. The V gene end was trimmed by 0 bases and the J gene end by 4 bases; junction bases not matched to a gene: 7. The V gene's germline CDR1 is GTSNPN and CDR2 SVGIG (reference sequence). CDR3 length: 15 amino acids.

This rearrangement joins TRBV15 to TRBJ2-2; a possible D gene is TRBD2 (5 bases). Trimming left V 6 bases short and J 0 bases short, with 17 bases between. The CDR3 is made up of 17 amino acids. The germline gives CDR1 LNHNV, CDR2 YYDKDF (reference sequence). As DNA, the CDR3 is TGTGCCACCAGGCGGAGGACTTCCACCTCGAACACCGGGGAGCTGTTTTTT. Translated: CATRRRTSTSNTGELFF.

This chain connects TRBV7-2 to TRBJ2-1, with D possibly TRBD1 on 6 matching bases. V gave up 3 bases and J gave up 4 bases, with 10 bases separating them. The CDR3 has 14 amino acids. Germline V CDR1 and CDR2: SGHTA, FQGNSA. CDR3 sequence: CASSLRTVYNEQFF. The DNA of the CDR3 is TGTGCCAGCAGCTTGCGGACAGTTTACAATGAGCAGTTCTTC.

The V call is TRBV5-3, the J call TRBJ2-5, with 9 bases that match TRBD1. Near its end, the DNA agrees better with TRBJ2-7, so the J call may be wrong. TRBV5-3 is flagged as an ORF with uncertain function. CDR3 length: 19 amino acids. In nucleotides, the CDR3 is TGTGCCAGAAGCTCGAACAGACACATCCCTGCACGGGACAGGGACGAGCAGTACTTC. It encodes CARSSNRHIPARDRDEQYF.

The chain couples TRBV7-2 to TRBJ1-2, with D possibly being TRBD1 (6 bases). The V and J ends lost 1 base and 9 bases respectively, with 15 bases between them. Germline V lookup: CDR1 SGHTA, CDR2 FQGNSA. This CDR3 contains 14 residues. CDR3 sequence (DNA): TGTGCCAGCAGCTTAGGGCGCAGGGGCTGGAGCTACACCTTC. This encodes CASSLGRRGWSYTF.

The rearrangement uses TRBV6-1 and TRBJ2-2; D might be TRBD1 (6 bases). Germline V gene data show CDR1 as MNHNS and CDR2 as SASEGT. The CDR3 contains 15 residues. With 2 bases removed from V and 8 bases from J, the gap between germline ends came to 15 bases. CDR3: CASSERTQGLGELFF. CDR3 in DNA: TGTGCCAGCAGTGAAAGAACTCAGGGGTTGGGGGAGCTGTTTTTT.

The chain combines TRBV15 with TRBJ2-7; 8 bases match TRBD1. CDR3 length: 13 amino acids. CDR1 and CDR2 from the germline V gene are LNHNV and YYDKDF (reference sequence). V trimming: 9 bases; J trimming: 3 bases; junction bases outside the gene matches: 7. CDR3 nucleotides: TGTGCCACGACGCCCGGACAGGGCTACGAGCAGTACTTC. It translates to CATTPGQGYEQYF.

In regard to this clone: Additional DNA sequences in this sample encode the identical CDR3. V gene TRBV7-9 combines with J gene TRBJ2-7, with D unclear. The CDR3 is 11 amino acids. Germline V gene sequence: CDR1 SEHNR, CDR2 FQNEAQ (reference sequence). Trimming cost V 8 bases and J 3 bases, with 8 bases left between them. This chain's CDR3 is CASEFHYEQYF. In DNA form, the CDR3 reads TGTGCCAGCGAGTTCCACTACGAGCAGTACTTC.

This chain connects TRBV10-3 to TRBJ1-1, with D possibly matching TRBD1 (6 bases). The CDR3 loop spans 12 amino acids. Germline CDR1 is ENHRY and CDR2 is SYGVKD. V lost 11 bases and J 3 bases, leaving 13 bases between the germline ends. The CDR3 DNA reads as TGTGCCGCCTGGACAGAATACACTGAAGCTTTCTTT. This codes for CAAWTEYTEAFF.

The gene calls are TRBV5-3 and TRBJ1-2; D not certain. TRBV5-3 is recorded as an ORF, its role being uncertain. The CDR3 totals 10 residues. The V and J ends lost 2 bases and 8 bases respectively, with 4 bases between them. The CDR3 DNA reads as TGTGCCAGAAGCTTTGGCGGCTACACCTTC. Protein: CARSFGGYTF.

The V and J genes are TRBV5-5 and TRBJ1-1; D is possibly TRBD1 (6 bases). Germline CDR1 reads SGHKS; CDR2 reads YYEKEE (reference sequence). CDR3 size: 14 residues. The ends were cut back, 2 bases at V and 2 bases at J, with 10 bases in the middle. The CDR3 bases are TGTGCCAGCAGCTTCCGGACAGATAACACTGAAGCTTTCTTT. This sequence encodes CASSFRTDNTEAFF. Using reference TRBV5-5 and TRBJ1-1 for the parts outside the CDR3, the full variable domain is DAGVTQSPTHLIKTRGQQVTLRCSPISGHKSVSWYQQVLGQGPQFIFQYYEKEERGRGNFPDRFSARQFPNYSSELNVNALLLGDSALYLCASSFRTDNTEAFFGQGTRLTVV.

This chain links TRBV29-1 with TRBJ2-5, with D possibly TRBD1 on 6 matching bases. The CDR3 sequence is 12 residues long. CDR1 and CDR2 from the germline V gene are SQVTM and ANQGSEA. V was shortened by 5 bases and J by 3 bases, with 10 bases between the two germline ends. The CDR3 reads CSVRKGEETQYF. The DNA for the CDR3 is TGCAGCGTTCGCAAGGGGGAAGAGACCCAGTACTTC.

J is TRBJ1-1 and V is TRBV13; D is undetermined. Trimming removed 0 bases at V and 0 bases at J, with 8 bases between. This CDR3 region has 15 residues. The germline V gene has CDR1 PRHDT and CDR2 FYEKMQ (reference sequence). CDR3 sequence reads: CASSLGGRVNTEAFF. CDR3 in DNA: TGTGCCAGCAGCTTAGGGGGGAGAGTGAACACTGAAGCTTTCTTT.

The chain carries TRBV5-6 and TRBJ2-5; TRBD2 is a possible D gene (7 bases). The V gene's germline CDR1 is SGHDT and CDR2 YYEEEE. V shed 4 bases and J shed 4 bases, with 17 bases lying between them. The CDR3 is made up of 15 amino acids. CDR3 sequence (DNA): TGTGCCAGCAGCCCACGAACAGGGAGGGGAGAGACCCAGTACTTC. Protein sequence: CASSPRTGRGETQYF.

J is TRBJ2-1 and V is TRBV30; 7 bases map to TRBD2. This CDR3 comprises 13 residues. J was trimmed by 4 bases and V by 7 bases; bases with no gene match: 7. Per germline, CDR1 GTSNPN and CDR2 SVGIG (reference sequence). The CDR3 DNA sequence: TGTGCCTACTTCGGCGGGAGTTACAATGAGCAGTTCTTC. Translated, it gives CAYFGGSYNEQFF.

This chain joins TRBV25-1 and TRBJ2-4, with D maybe TRBD1 (5 bases). V was clipped by 2 bases and J by 0 bases, with 5 bases between them. The CDR3 runs 14 residues. Looked up from germline, CDR1 is MGHDK and CDR2 is SYGVNS. CDR3: CASSEQGAKNIQYF. Written as DNA, the CDR3 is TGTGCCAGCAGTGAACAGGGAGCCAAAAACATTCAGTACTTC.

This chain links TRBV5-1 with TRBJ2-5; the D gene is possibly TRBD1 (6 bases). The germline V gene has CDR1 SGHRS and CDR2 YFSETQ. The CDR3 consists of 15 residues. V was trimmed by 2 bases and J by 1 base, leaving 12 bases between them. CDR3 in amino acids: CASSLNPGAQETQYF. CDR3 DNA: TGCGCCAGCAGCTTAAACCCAGGGGCCCAAGAGACCCAGTACTTC.

The genes are TRBV2 and TRBJ2-1; TRBD2 agrees at 11 bases. The J segment lost 9 bases and the V segment lost 10 bases, leaving 11 bases of the junction unmatched. This CDR3 contains 14 residues. Germline CDR1 reads SNHLY; CDR2 reads FYNNEI. The CDR3 nucleotides are TGTGCCACTGGTCGACTAGCGGGGACTAGTGAGCAGTTCTTC. This codes for CATGRLAGTSEQFF.

The chain is built from TRBV27 and TRBJ2-7; D is uncertain. There are 13 residues in the CDR3. CDR1 MNHEY and CDR2 SMNVEV come from the germline V gene (reference sequence). Deletions cut 5 bases from V and 3 bases from J, with 11 bases between. This chain's CDR3 is CASSRESNYEQYF. CDR3 bases: TGTGCCAGCAGTCGCGAGTCCAACTACGAGCAGTACTTC.

The gene calls are TRBV7-8 and TRBJ2-1; TRBD2 matches at 8 bases. Unmatched junction bases numbered 19, after V lost 7 bases and J lost 5 bases. The CDR3 has 18 residues. Germline CDR1 is SGHVS and CDR2 is FQNEAQ. CDR3 bases: TGTGCCAGCACCCAAACCCCCCGGCGGGAGGAGGGGGACAATGAGCAGTTCTTC. Protein product: CASTQTPRREEGDNEQFF.

The chain employs TRBV5-1 and TRBJ2-2, with a tentative D call TRBD1 (5 bases). Germline V gene sequence: CDR1 SGHRS, CDR2 YFSETQ. The CDR3 is 15 amino acids. Trimming took 1 base from V and 6 from J, leaving 13 bases between them. The DNA for the CDR3 is TGCGCCAGCAGCTTGTCCAGGGCATCCCCCGGGGAGCTGTTTTTT. It codes for CASSLSRASPGELFF.

V gene TRBV30 combines with J gene TRBJ2-7; 7 nucleotides agree with TRBD1. Germline V gene lookup returns CDR1 GTSNPN and CDR2 SVGIG (reference sequence). The CDR3 extends over 13 amino acids. J lost 6 bases, V lost 2 bases, and 7 bases had no gene match. This CDR3 is CAWSSGTDTEQYF. Here the CDR3 DNA reads TGTGCCTGGAGTTCCGGGACAGATACCGAGCAGTACTTC.

The gene calls are TRBV5-1 and TRBJ2-7; 13 bases are shared with TRBD2. This CDR3 is 16 amino acids long. Trimming took 2 bases from V and 3 from J; bases not matched to a gene: 5. Germline assignment: CDR1 SGHRS and CDR2 YFSETQ. As DNA, the CDR3 is TGCGCCAGCAGCTTTGACCGGACTAGCGGGAGCTACGAGCAGTACTTC. This sequence encodes CASSFDRTSGSYEQYF.

The CDR3 DNA follows: TGTGCCATCAGTGAAAGTAAGGCAGGGTTAGGGTACGAGCAGTACTTC. This encodes CAISESKAGLGYEQYF. The J gene is TRBJ2-7, the V gene TRBV10-3; D might be TRBD1 (5 bases). The CDR3 has 16 amino acids. Germline assignment: CDR1 ENHRY and CDR2 SYGVKD. V was trimmed by 3 bases and J by 4 bases, leaving 19 bases between them.

J is TRBJ1-1 and V is TRBV29-1; 8 nucleotides align to TRBD1. The germline V gene encodes CDR1 SQVTM and CDR2 ANQGSEA. V was pared by 6 bases and J by 4 bases, with 4 bases of the junction left unmatched. The length of the CDR3 is 12 residues. The CDR3 DNA reads as TGCAGCGTGGGGCAGGGGGCCACTGAAGCTTTCTTT. It encodes CSVGQGATEAFF. Drawing the rest from reference TRBV29-1 and TRBJ1-1, the complete variable domain is SAVISQKPSRDICQRGTSLTIQCQVDSQVTMMFWYRQQPGQSLTLIATANQGSEATYESGFVIDKFPISRPNLTFSTLTVSNMSPEDSSIYLCSVGQGATEAFFGQGTRLTVV.

The chain recombines TRBV5-1 with TRBJ2-1; D may be TRBD1 (6 bases). V was cut by 1 base and J by 8 bases, with 13 bases left in between. The CDR3 consists of 14 residues. Germline-derived CDR1 and CDR2 are SGHRS and YFSETQ. The DNA for the CDR3 is TGCGCCAGCAGCTTGCTGGGGGCAGGCGATGAGCAGTTCTTC. Its protein is CASSLLGAGDEQFF.

The genes are TRBV19 and TRBJ1-5, with no clear D. The CDR3 has 13 amino acids. Germline-derived CDR1 and CDR2 are LNHDA and SQIVND (reference sequence). V was pared by 0 bases and J by 9 bases, with 9 bases between. DNA of the CDR3: TGTGCCAGTAGTATAGATGAGGTGGCGCCCCAGCATTTT. Encoded protein: CASSIDEVAPQHF.

This chain joins TRBV6-1 and TRBJ2-5, with 13 bases matching TRBD2. V lost 4 bases to trimming and J lost 4 bases; unmatched junction nucleotides: 6. The CDR3 covers 16 residues. Germline-derived CDR1 and CDR2 are MNHNS and SASEGT. The CDR3 loop reads CASSGRTSGRRETQYF. The CDR3 DNA follows: TGTGCCAGCAGTGGTCGGACTAGCGGGAGACGAGAGACCCAGTACTTC.

The chain uses TRBV29-1 and TRBJ2-3; D is undetermined. The V end lost 4 bases, the J end lost 3 bases, and 14 bases lay between the germline ends. This CDR3 has 14 amino acids. Germline values: CDR1 SQVTM, CDR2 ANQGSEA. DNA of the CDR3: TGCAGCGTTGCCCCTCGAGTGAGGACAGATACGCAGTATTTT. It codes for CSVAPRVRTDTQYF.